These T cell receptor beta chains were read from a single sample in a study of PD-L1 blockade in urothelial cancer. The method was immunoSEQ multiplex PCR; TCRdb's version includes in-frame clones alone and lacks a portion of them. The sample lists about 30,000 clones, 89% occurring once. The specimen comprised PBMCs, sampled around atezolizumab (anti-PD-L1) treatment. The source of these receptors is a man older than 75 with urothelial cancer. Each CDR3 is given with its conserved first and last residue. Fields, in order: V gene, D gene, clone size, CDR3 length, J gene, CDR3 protein, CDR3 DNA. The D gene is left open where the match is weak. Some rows mark clone size as missing; the rest say once, few, many or name a class of expanded clone.

TRBV27	.	once	15	TRBJ1-5	CASGPMTVSNQPQHF	TGTGCCAGCGGACCTATGACAGTTAGCAATCAGCCCCAGCATTTT
TRBV18	TRBD1	.	16	TRBJ1-3	CASSGQGLSSGNTIYF	TGTGCCAGCTCAGGACAGGGCCTGAGCTCTGGAAACACCATATATTTT
TRBV4-3	.	.	18	TRBJ2-6	CASSQDLRSFSGANVLTF	TGCGCCAGCAGCCAGGATCTCCGGAGCTTCTCTGGGGCCAACGTCCTGACTTTC
TRBV9	.	.	14	TRBJ2-1	CASSIDTSYNEQFF	TGTGCCAGCAGCATAGACACGTCCTACAATGAGCAGTTCTTC
TRBV4-3	.	.	15	TRBJ2-5	CASSQDRQVWETQYF	TGCGCCAGCAGCCAAGATAGACAGGTGTGGGAGACCCAGTACTTC
TRBV7-8	.	.	16	TRBJ1-1	CASGGRFATPNPEAFF	TGTGCCAGCGGGGGGAGGTTTGCTACTCCCAACCCTGAAGCTTTCTTT
TRBV28	TRBD1	.	19	TRBJ2-6	CASSGVGQGASSGANVLTF	TGTGCCAGCAGTGGGGTCGGACAGGGGGCCAGCTCCGGGGCCAACGTCCTGACTTTC
TRBV5-1	TRBD1	once	16	TRBJ1-3	CASSLKGTGSGNTIYF	TGCGCCAGCAGCTTGAAAGGGACAGGATCTGGAAACACCATATATTTT
TRBV19	TRBD1	.	15	TRBJ1-1	CASRNPRTGNTEAFF	TGTGCCAGTAGAAATCCACGGACAGGTAACACTGAAGCTTTCTTT
TRBV7-9	.	.	14	TRBJ1-1	CASSDMGRNTEAFF	TGTGCCAGCAGCGACATGGGGCGGAACACTGAAGCTTTCTTT
TRBV6-5	.	.	15	TRBJ1-2	CASSYVGGRGGGYTF	TGTGCCAGCAGTTACGTCGGGGGGCGCGGGGGAGGCTACACCTTC
TRBV19	.	.	14	TRBJ2-3	CASSIAPGEDTQYF	TGTGCCAGTAGTATAGCCCCAGGGGAAGATACGCAGTATTTT
TRBV30	TRBD1	.	18	TRBJ1-2	CAWSVLGVGTGANYGYTF	TGTGCCTGGAGTGTACTGGGTGTTGGGACAGGGGCTAACTATGGCTACACCTTC
TRBV4-1	.	.	14	TRBJ1-5	CASSSGVRDQPQHF	TGCGCCAGCTCCTCAGGGGTTAGGGATCAGCCCCAGCATTTT
TRBV6-1	.	.	12	TRBJ1-2	CASSRDSYGYTF	TGTGCCAGCAGTAGAGACAGCTATGGCTACACCTTC
TRBV11-2	.	.	14	TRBJ1-3	CASSLQGMGNTIYF	TGTGCCAGCAGCCTCCAGGGTATGGGAAACACCATATATTTT
TRBV2	TRBD1	few	15	TRBJ1-1	CASSRYLDRAEGAFF	TGTGCCAGCAGCCGCTATCTTGACAGGGCGGAAGGAGCTTTCTTT
TRBV30	TRBD2	.	15	TRBJ2-1	CAWSVLAGGPGEQFF	TGTGCCTGGAGTGTATTAGCGGGAGGGCCGGGGGAGCAGTTCTTC
TRBV18	.	.	13	TRBJ1-2	CASSPSQGWGYTF	TGTGCCAGCTCACCGTCACAGGGCTGGGGCTACACCTTC
TRBV19	.	.	13	TRBJ1-1	CASSINWGGEAFF	TGTGCCAGTAGTATCAATTGGGGCGGTGAAGCTTTCTTT
TRBV19	TRBD2	.	16	TRBJ2-4	CASSMPSGRTKNIQYF	TGTGCCAGTAGTATGCCTAGCGGGAGGACCAAAAACATTCAGTACTTC
TRBV27	.	.	14	TRBJ1-2	CASSLKGGGHGYTF	TGTGCCAGCAGTTTAAAGGGAGGGGGGCATGGCTACACCTTC
TRBV29-1	.	.	13	TRBJ2-3	CSVAAASTDTQYF	TGCAGCGTTGCAGCGGCAAGCACAGATACGCAGTATTTT
TRBV5-4	TRBD2	.	16	TRBJ2-5	CASSPGLAGVGETQYF	TGTGCCAGCAGCCCTGGACTAGCGGGAGTAGGAGAGACCCAGTACTTC
TRBV19	.	.	16	TRBJ2-3	CASIEGAVESTDTQYF	TGTGCCAGTATCGAAGGGGCTGTAGAAAGCACAGATACGCAGTATTTT
TRBV7-2	.	.	16	TRBJ2-6	CASTPGLGAGANVLTF	TGTGCCAGCACCCCGGGGTTAGGCGCTGGGGCCAACGTCCTGACTTTC
TRBV6-5	TRBD1	.	15	TRBJ1-5	CASRKQGAGNQPQHF	TGTGCCAGCAGAAAACAGGGGGCGGGGAATCAGCCCCAGCATTTT
TRBV7-9	TRBD1	.	15	TRBJ2-3	CASSSWTGETDTQYF	TGTGCCAGCAGCTCTTGGACAGGGGAGACAGATACGCAGTATTTT
TRBV5-4	TRBD2	.	14	TRBJ2-7	CASSLKLAANEQYF	TGTGCCAGCAGCTTGAAACTAGCGGCAAACGAGCAGTACTTC
TRBV5-1	TRBD2	.	15	TRBJ2-5	CASHRLAGVGETQYF	TGCGCCAGCCACCGACTAGCGGGAGTGGGAGAGACCCAGTACTTC